A single sample is the source of the 13 T cell receptor beta chains below, sequenced in a study of cytomegalovirus exposure and HLA in healthy donors. The PCR ran on 60 Vbeta and 13 Jbeta primers. Sequencing used immunoSEQ multiplex PCR; TCRdb keeps in-frame clones, though not all of them. The sample gives some 120,000 clones, about 78% of which show up once; approximately 3.8% is in the top ten. Sequencing was performed on PBMCs. These receptors were obtained from a man aged 25-40 years in good health and CMV-seronegative.

J is TRBJ2-5 and V is TRBV19, with TRBD1 identical over 10 bases. Germline-derived CDR1 and CDR2 are LNHDA and SQIVND (reference sequence). This CDR3 is 13 amino acids long. Trimming removed 6 bases from V and 5 bases from J; junction bases left unmatched: 3. Here the CDR3 reads CASSDRGQETQYF. The CDR3 nucleotides read TGTGCCAGTAGCGACAGGGGGCAGGAGACCCAGTACTTC.

V and J are TRBV11-2 and TRBJ2-5; TRBD2 matches at 9 bases. The CDR3 is 14 amino acids. Germline V gene lookup returns CDR1 SGHAT and CDR2 FQNNGV. Trimming removed 5 bases from V and 2 bases from J; junction bases left unmatched: 3. CDR3 nucleotides: TGTGCCAGCAGCCATAGCGGGGGACAAGAGACCCAGTACTTC. Residues: CASSHSGGQETQYF. The whole variable domain, remainder taken from reference TRBV11-2 and TRBJ2-5, is EAGVAQSPRYKIIEKRQSVAFWCNPISGHATLYWYQQILGQGPKLLIQFQNNGVVDDSQLPKDRFSAERLKGVDSTLKIQPAKLEDSAVYLCASSHSGGQETQYFGPGTRLLVL.

In this sample, this clone turned up a few times. The chain uses TRBV7-2 and TRBJ2-3; 9 bases line up with TRBD2. The germline gives CDR1 SGHTA, CDR2 FQGNSA. The CDR3 covers 18 residues. J lost 2 bases, V lost 5 bases, and 14 bases had no gene match. This CDR3 reads CASSPPVAGAGYTDTQYF. The DNA for the CDR3 is TGTGCCAGCAGCCCCCCCGTAGCGGGGGCCGGATACACAGATACGCAGTATTTT.

V and J are TRBV19 and TRBJ1-1; the D gene is possibly TRBD1 (5 bases). V lost 10 bases and J lost 4, with 16 bases in between. CDR3 length: 13 residues. Germline loops: CDR1 LNHDA, CDR2 SQIVND (reference sequence). The CDR3 DNA sequence: TGTGCCACCATTACGGGGGGTAGCACTGAAGCTTTCTTT. It codes for CATITGGSTEAFF.

This clone appeared once. The rearrangement links TRBV5-6 to TRBJ1-5, with D hard to call. V lost 0 bases, J lost 6 bases, and 4 bases lay in between. Germline-derived CDR1 and CDR2 are SGHDT and YYEEEE. The CDR3 totals 12 residues. The CDR3, as DNA: TGTGCCAGCAGCTTGGGGGCTCAGCCCCAGCATTTT. Amino acid sequence: CASSLGAQPQHF.

This clone was recorded a few times. The CDR3 DNA follows: TGTGCCAGCAGCGTAGAAAGACAGGGGGGATACGAGCAGTACTTC. Amino acids: CASSVERQGGYEQYF. The chain combines TRBV5-5 with TRBJ2-7; 9 positions agree with TRBD1. The ends lost 4 bases at V and 4 bases at J; junction bases unmatched: 9. Germline V gives CDR1 SGHKS, CDR2 YYEKEE (reference sequence). CDR3 length: 15 amino acids.

CDR3 region: CASSSERGGRETQYF. For the CDR3, the DNA is TGTGCCAGCAGCTCGGAGCGGGGGGGCCGGGAGACCCAGTACTTC. The rearrangement joins TRBV11-2 to TRBJ2-5; 10 nucleotides match TRBD2. The CDR3 has 15 residues. Germline loops: CDR1 SGHAT, CDR2 FQNNGV. With 4 bases clipped from V and 5 bases from J, the junction kept 7 bases outside the gene matches.

The J gene is TRBJ2-7, the V gene TRBV11-2; a possible D gene is TRBD2 (7 bases). Germline CDR1 reads SGHAT; CDR2 reads FQNNGV. Trimming shortened V by 6 bases and J by 5 bases, and 11 bases separated the two germline ends. The CDR3 spans 12 residues. As DNA, the CDR3 is TGTGCCAGCAGGGGGGGGGCACACGAGCAGTACTTC. Amino acid sequence: CASRGGAHEQYF. Supplemented by reference TRBV11-2 and TRBJ2-7, the full variable domain reads EAGVAQSPRYKIIEKRQSVAFWCNPISGHATLYWYQQILGQGPKLLIQFQNNGVVDDSQLPKDRFSAERLKGVDSTLKIQPAKLEDSAVYLCASRGGAHEQYFGPGTRLTVT.

V is TRBV28 and J is TRBJ1-2; D perhaps matches TRBD1 (6 bases). CDR1 and CDR2 (germline): MDHEN, SYDVKM. This CDR3 is built from 13 residues. The V and J ends lost 6 bases and 8 bases respectively, with 16 bases between them. CDR3 in amino acids: CASRWDTVEGYTF. The CDR3 coding sequence is TGTGCCAGCAGGTGGGACACGGTCGAGGGCTACACCTTC.

This clone was counted once. The CDR3 bases are TGTGCCAGCAGCCCGACAGGGGGCTGGGACACTGAAGCTTTCTTT. It yields the protein CASSPTGGWDTEAFF. The V gene is TRBV28, the J gene TRBJ1-1; 10 nucleotides agree with TRBD1. CDR3 size: 15 residues. V lost 6 bases, J lost 3 bases, and 7 bases stayed unmatched. CDR1 is MDHEN, CDR2 SYDVKM, per germline.

The chain carries TRBV2 and TRBJ1-1, with unresolved D. Germline V gives CDR1 SNHLY, CDR2 FYNNEI. The ends were cut back, 6 bases at V and 4 bases at J, with 12 bases in the middle. The CDR3 is 13 amino acids. The CDR3 is CASSANGFTEAFF. CDR3 nucleotides: TGTGCCAGCAGCGCCAACGGGTTCACTGAAGCTTTCTTT.

This clone ranks as medium-sized. V and J are TRBV10-2 and TRBJ2-7; D call uncertain. Trimming took 4 bases from V and 6 from J, leaving 10 bases between them. Germline lookup yields CDR1 WSHSY and CDR2 SAAADI. The CDR3 runs to 12 residues. Here the CDR3 reads CASSVNTIEQYF. CDR3 nucleotide sequence: TGCGCCAGCAGTGTCAACACGATCGAGCAGTACTTC.

This clone has more than one count but fewer than ten. This rearrangement joins TRBV11-2 to TRBJ2-2; D call uncertain. This CDR3 contains 11 residues. V was trimmed by 5 bases and J by 7 bases, leaving 5 bases between them. Germline CDR1 SGHAT, CDR2 FQNNGV. Written as DNA, the CDR3 is TGTGCCAGCAGCCCCTACGGGGAGCTGTTTTTT. This sequence encodes CASSPYGELFF.